Listed here is a single T cell receptor (beta chain). The data were taken from a study of Ad26.COV2.S vaccination and SARS-CoV-2 variants. Study context: By the intramuscular route, Ad26.COV2.S was given once, or twice 56 days apart.

V was clipped by 5 bases and J by 12 bases, with 20 bases between them. This CDR3 region has 14 residues. CDR1 LNHDA and CDR2 SQIVND come from the germline V gene (reference sequence). The protocol was immunoSEQ multiplex PCR, while the TCRdb copy is restricted to in-frame clones and leaves out a portion. The profile covers roughly 500,000 clones, with about 88% appearing a single time and around 2.6% taken by the ten largest. Treatment indicated: over 15 received Ad26.COV2.S at low or high dose, single or two shots; about 5 received placebo; per-sample allocation not given. Specimen acquisition occurred on day 63 following the initial vaccine or placebo injection. A Boston adult aged 18-55 years was the donor. An Ad26 vector carrying the Wuhan-strain SARS-CoV-2 spike served as the vaccine.

The V call is TRBV19, the J call TRBJ2-1; D remains unclear. The material sequenced was peripheral blood, taken in a trial of Ad26.COV2.S vaccine versus placebo. This receptor was taken from a person aged 18 to 65 who received the Ad26.COV2.S COVID-19 vaccine or a placebo. This chain's CDR3 is CASSPPLSLLGQFF. DNA of the CDR3: TGTGCCAGTAGTCCCCCGTTAAGTTTGCTTGGGCAGTTCTTC.